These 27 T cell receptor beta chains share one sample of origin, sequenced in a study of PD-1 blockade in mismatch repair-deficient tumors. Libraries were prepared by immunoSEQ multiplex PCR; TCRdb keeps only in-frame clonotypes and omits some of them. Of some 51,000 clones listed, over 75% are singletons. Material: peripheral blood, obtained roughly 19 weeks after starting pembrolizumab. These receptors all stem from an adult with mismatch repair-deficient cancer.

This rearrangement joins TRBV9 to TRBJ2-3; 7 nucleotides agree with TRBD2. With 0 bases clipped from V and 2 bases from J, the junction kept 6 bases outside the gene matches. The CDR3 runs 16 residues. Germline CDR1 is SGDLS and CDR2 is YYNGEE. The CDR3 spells CASSVEPGGHTDTQYF. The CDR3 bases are TGTGCCAGCAGCGTAGAACCGGGAGGACACACAGATACGCAGTATTTT.

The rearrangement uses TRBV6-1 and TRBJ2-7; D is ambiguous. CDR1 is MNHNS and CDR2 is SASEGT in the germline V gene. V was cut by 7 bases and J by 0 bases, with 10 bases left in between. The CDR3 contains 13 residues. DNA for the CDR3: TGTGCCAGCATGGATCCACCCTCCTACGAGCAGTACTTC. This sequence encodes CASMDPPSYEQYF.

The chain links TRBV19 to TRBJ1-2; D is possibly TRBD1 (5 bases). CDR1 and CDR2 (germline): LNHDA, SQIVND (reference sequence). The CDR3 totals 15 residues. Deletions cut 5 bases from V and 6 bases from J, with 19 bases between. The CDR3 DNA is TGTGCCAGTAGTCAACCCGGCGGGGGTTTGGATGGCTACACCTTC. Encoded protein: CASSQPGGGLDGYTF.

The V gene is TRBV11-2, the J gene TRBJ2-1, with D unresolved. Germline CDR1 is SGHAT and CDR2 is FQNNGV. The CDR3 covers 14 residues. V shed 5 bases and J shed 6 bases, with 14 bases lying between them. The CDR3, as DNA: TGTGCCAGCAGCCTCCAAACGGCTGGCAATGAGCAGTTCTTC. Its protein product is CASSLQTAGNEQFF.

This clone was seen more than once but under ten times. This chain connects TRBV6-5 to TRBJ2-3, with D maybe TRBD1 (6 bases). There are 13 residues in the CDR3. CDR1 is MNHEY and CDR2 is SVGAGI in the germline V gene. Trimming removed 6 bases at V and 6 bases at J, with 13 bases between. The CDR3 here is CASSQGRGDTQYF. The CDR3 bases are TGTGCCAGCAGCCAGGGAAGGGGGGATACGCAGTATTTT.

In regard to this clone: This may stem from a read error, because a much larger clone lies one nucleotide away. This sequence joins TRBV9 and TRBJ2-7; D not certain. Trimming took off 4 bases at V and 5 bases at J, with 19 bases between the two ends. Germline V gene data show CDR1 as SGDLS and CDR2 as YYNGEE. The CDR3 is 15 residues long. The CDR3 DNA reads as TGTGCCAGCAGCCCCTCGGCACTAATCGGGCACGAGCAGTACTTC. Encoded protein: CASSPSALIGHEQYF.

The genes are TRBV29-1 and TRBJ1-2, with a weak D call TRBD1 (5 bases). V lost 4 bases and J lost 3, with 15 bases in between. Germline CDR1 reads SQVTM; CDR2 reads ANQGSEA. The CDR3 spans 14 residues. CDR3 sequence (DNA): TGCAGCGTTGCTAGGCGGGGCTCTGACTATGGCTACACCTTC. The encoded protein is CSVARRGSDYGYTF.

Here the CDR3 reads CASSQDSAANTEAFF. Written as DNA, the CDR3 is TGTGCCAGCAGCCAAGATTCGGCGGCGAACACTGAAGCTTTCTTT. The gene calls are TRBV14 and TRBJ1-1, with no clear D. CDR3 size: 15 residues. Per germline, CDR1 SGHDN and CDR2 FVKESK. With 0 bases removed from V and 1 base from J, the gap between germline ends came to 9 bases.

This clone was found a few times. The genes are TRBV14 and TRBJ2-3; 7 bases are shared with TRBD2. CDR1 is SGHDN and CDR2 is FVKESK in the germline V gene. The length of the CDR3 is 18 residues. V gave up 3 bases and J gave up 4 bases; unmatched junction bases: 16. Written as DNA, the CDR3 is TGTGCCAGCAGCCAGGAGGAGAGGGTGGGAGGGCCAGCAGATACGCAGTATTTT. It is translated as CASSQEERVGGPADTQYF.

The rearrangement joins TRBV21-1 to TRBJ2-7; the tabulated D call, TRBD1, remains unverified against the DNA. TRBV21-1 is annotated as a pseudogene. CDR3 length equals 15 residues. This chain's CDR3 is CASSKAGTGIYEQYF. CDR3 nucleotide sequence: TGTGCCAGCAGCAAAGCGGGGACAGGGATCTACGAGCAGTACTTC.

CDR3: CASSRDVSTGELFF. The CDR3 DNA follows: TGTGCCAGCTCACGGGATGTTAGCACCGGGGAGCTGTTTTTT. V and J are TRBV18 and TRBJ2-2; no clear D. Germline V gene lookup returns CDR1 KGHSH and CDR2 LQKENI. V lost 4 bases and J lost 4, with 10 bases in between. The CDR3 totals 14 residues.

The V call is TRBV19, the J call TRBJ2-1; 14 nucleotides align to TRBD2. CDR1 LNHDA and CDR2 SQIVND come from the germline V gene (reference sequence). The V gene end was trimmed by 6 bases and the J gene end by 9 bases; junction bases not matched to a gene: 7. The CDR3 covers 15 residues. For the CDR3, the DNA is TGTGCCAGTAGCAGACTAGCGGGAGGGTCAAGTGAGCAGTTCTTC. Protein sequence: CASSRLAGGSSEQFF.

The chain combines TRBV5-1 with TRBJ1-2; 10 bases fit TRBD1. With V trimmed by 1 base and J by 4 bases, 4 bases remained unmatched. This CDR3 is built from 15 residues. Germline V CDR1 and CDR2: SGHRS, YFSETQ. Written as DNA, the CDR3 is TGCGCCAGCAGCTTGTCGACAGGGGGCCTCTATGGCTACACCTTC. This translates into CASSLSTGGLYGYTF. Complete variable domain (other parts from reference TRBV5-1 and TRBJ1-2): KAGVTQTPRYLIKTRGQQVTLSCSPISGHRSVSWYQQTPGQGLQFLFEYFSETQRNKGNFPGRFSGRQFSNSRSEMNVSTLELGDSALYLCASSLSTGGLYGYTFGSGTRLTVV.

The CDR3 sequence: CASSGWGPQETQYF. In DNA, the CDR3 is TGTGCCAGCAGTGGGTGGGGACCACAAGAGACCCAGTACTTC. The chain combines TRBV2 with TRBJ2-5, with D perhaps given as TRBD1 or TRBD2 (5 bases each). This CDR3 comprises 14 residues. CDR1 is SNHLY and CDR2 is FYNNEI in the germline V gene. The V and J ends lost 4 bases and 2 bases respectively, with 11 bases between them.

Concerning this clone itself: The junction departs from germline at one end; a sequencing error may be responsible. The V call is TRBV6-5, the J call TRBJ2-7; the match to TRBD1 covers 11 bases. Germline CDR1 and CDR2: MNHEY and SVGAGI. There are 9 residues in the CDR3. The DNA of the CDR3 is TGTGCCCTCCTGGGACAGGGGGAGTTC. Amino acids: CALLGQGEF.

The CDR3, as DNA: TGTGCCAGCAGCTTGGGTGACAGGGCTGAGACCCAGTACTTC. Protein sequence: CASSLGDRAETQYF. The rearrangement uses TRBV5-6 and TRBJ2-5; 7 bases align to TRBD1. Per the germline V gene, CDR1 is SGHDT and CDR2 is YYEEEE. The CDR3 spans 14 residues. V was pared by 0 bases and J by 5 bases, with 4 bases of the junction left unmatched.

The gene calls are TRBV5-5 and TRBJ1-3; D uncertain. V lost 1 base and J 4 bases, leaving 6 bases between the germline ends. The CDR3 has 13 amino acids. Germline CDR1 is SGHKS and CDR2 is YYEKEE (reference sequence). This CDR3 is CASSLSAGNTIYF. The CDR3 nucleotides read TGTGCCAGCAGCTTGTCGGCGGGAAACACCATATATTTT.

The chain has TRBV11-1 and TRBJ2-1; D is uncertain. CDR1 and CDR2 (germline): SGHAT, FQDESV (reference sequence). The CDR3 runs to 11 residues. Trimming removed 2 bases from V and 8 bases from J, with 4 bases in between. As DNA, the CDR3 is TGTGCCAGCAGCTTAATCGATGAGCAGTTCTTC. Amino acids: CASSLIDEQFF.

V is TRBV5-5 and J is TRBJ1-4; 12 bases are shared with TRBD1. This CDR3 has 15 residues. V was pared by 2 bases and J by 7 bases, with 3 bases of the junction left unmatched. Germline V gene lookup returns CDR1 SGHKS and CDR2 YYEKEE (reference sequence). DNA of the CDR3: TGTGCCAGCAGCTTCCGGGACAGGGGGCTTGAAAAACTGTTTTTT. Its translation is CASSFRDRGLEKLFF.

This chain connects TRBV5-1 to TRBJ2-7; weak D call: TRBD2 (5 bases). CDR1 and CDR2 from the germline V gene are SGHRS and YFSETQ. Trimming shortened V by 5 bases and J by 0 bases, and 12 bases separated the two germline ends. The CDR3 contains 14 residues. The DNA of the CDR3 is TGCGCCAGCAGTCAGTGGGAGAGCTCCTACGAGCAGTACTTC. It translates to CASSQWESSYEQYF.

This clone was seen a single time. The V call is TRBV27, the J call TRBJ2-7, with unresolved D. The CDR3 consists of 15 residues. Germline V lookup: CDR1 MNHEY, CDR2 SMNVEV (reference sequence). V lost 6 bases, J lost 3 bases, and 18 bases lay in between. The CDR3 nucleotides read TGTGCCAGCAGCCAAAAGGGCGGAAGAAACTACGAGCAGTACTTC. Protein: CASSQKGGRNYEQYF.

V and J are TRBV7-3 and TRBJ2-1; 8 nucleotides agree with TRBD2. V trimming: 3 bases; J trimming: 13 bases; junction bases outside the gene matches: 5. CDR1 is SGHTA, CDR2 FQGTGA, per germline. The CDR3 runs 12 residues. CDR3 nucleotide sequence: TGTGCCAGCAGCTTCGGAGCGGGAGACCAGTTCTTC. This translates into CASSFGAGDQFF. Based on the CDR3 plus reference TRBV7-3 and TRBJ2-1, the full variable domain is GAGVSQTPSNKVTEKGKYVELRCDPISGHTALYWYRQSLGQGPEFLIYFQGTGAADDSGLPNDRFFAVRPEGSVSTLKIQRTERGDSAVYLCASSFGAGDQFFGPGTRLTVL.

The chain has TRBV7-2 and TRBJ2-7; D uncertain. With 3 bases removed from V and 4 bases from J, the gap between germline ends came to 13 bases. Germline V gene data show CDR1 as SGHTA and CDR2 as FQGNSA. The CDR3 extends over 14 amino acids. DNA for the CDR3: TGTGCCAGCAGCTTGTCGACGGAGTCGTACGAGCAGTACTTC. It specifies CASSLSTESYEQYF.

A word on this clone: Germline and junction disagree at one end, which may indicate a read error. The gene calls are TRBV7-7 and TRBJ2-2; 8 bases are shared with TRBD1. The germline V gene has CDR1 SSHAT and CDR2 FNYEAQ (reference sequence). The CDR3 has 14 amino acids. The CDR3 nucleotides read TGTGCTAGCAGCTTAAGGACAGGGACCGGGGAGCTGTTTTTT. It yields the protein CASSLRTGTGELFF.

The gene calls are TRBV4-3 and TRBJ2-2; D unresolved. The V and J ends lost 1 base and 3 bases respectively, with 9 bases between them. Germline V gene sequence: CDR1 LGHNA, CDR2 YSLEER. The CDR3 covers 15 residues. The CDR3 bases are TGCGCCAGCAGCCAAGTGAGTCGCGACACCGGGGAGCTGTTTTTT. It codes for CASSQVSRDTGELFF.

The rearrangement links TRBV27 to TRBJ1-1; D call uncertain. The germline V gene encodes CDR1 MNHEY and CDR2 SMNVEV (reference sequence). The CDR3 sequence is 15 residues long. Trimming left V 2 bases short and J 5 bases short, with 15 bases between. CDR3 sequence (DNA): TGTGCCAGCAGTTTACGTCCGAACTCGGGGACTGAAGCTTTCTTT. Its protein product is CASSLRPNSGTEAFF.

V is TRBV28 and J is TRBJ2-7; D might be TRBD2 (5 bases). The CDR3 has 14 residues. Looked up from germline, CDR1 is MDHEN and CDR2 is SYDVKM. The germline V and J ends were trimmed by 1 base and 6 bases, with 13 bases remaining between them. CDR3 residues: CASSLSLPAAEQYF. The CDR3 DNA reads TGTGCCAGCAGTTTATCTCTCCCAGCGGCCGAGCAGTACTTC.